The next 3 T cell receptor beta chains were all read from a single sample in a study of vaccination effects on CD4 cells after COVID-19. Their specific antigens are unknown. With approximately 10 days of culture completed, CD4+ T cells were isolated. Method: immunoSEQ multiplex PCR; TCRdb's copy keeps in-frame clones and lacks some. This sample has approximately 31,000 clones, with approximately 70% found just once. Specimen: CD4+ T cells from PBMCs cultured without peptide, collected before COVID-19 vaccination. All receptors derive from a human donor who received a COVID-19 vaccine.

The rearrangement joins TRBV5-1 to TRBJ1-1; 8 positions agree with TRBD1. The CDR3 length is 14 residues. Unmatched junction bases numbered 6, after V lost 7 bases and J lost 1 base. Germline V lookup: CDR1 SGHRS, CDR2 YFSETQ. The CDR3 is CASFLGQANTEAFF. Here the CDR3 DNA reads TGCGCCAGCTTTCTGGGACAGGCGAACACTGAAGCTTTCTTT.

The CDR3 DNA is TGTGCTAGTGGTTTGTACTCCGGGATAGCGGGACACTACGAGCAGTACTTC. This gives the protein CASGLYSGIAGHYEQYF. V usage is TRBV12-5 and J usage is TRBJ2-7; 8 nucleotides match TRBD2. The CDR3 contains 17 residues. Germline V gene sequence: CDR1 LGHNT, CDR2 FRNRAP. Trimming removed 2 bases from V and 3 bases from J; junction bases left unmatched: 12.

This sequence joins TRBV7-6 and TRBJ1-2; 7 bases fit TRBD1. After removal of 3 bases from V and 4 bases from J, the junction contained 8 bases not matched to a gene. The CDR3 runs to 15 residues. Germline V gene sequence: CDR1 SGHVS, CDR2 FNYEAQ. CDR3 DNA: TGTGCCAGCAGCTTGGGAATGGGACAGAGCTATGGCTACACCTTC. Its translation is CASSLGMGQSYGYTF. Full variable domain (outside the CDR3, taken from reference TRBV7-6 and TRBJ1-2): GAGVSQSPRYKVTKRGQDVALRCDPISGHVSLYWYRQALGQGPEFLTYFNYEAQQDKSGLPNDRFSAERPEGSISTLTIQRTEQRDSAMYRCASSLGMGQSYGYTFGSGTRLTVV.